Presented here are 22 T cell receptor beta chains from one specimen sequenced in a study of cytomegalovirus exposure and HLA in healthy donors. PCR was performed using 60 Vbeta and 13 Jbeta primers. Some clones are missing from TCRdb's copy, which holds only in-frame ones; the method was immunoSEQ multiplex PCR. This sample yields approximately 110,000 clones, of which 77% are seen a single time; around 3.5% belongs to the top ten. The sequenced sample consisted of PBMCs. These receptors came from a human donor in good health.

This chain connects TRBV5-1 to TRBJ2-5; the D gene is possibly TRBD2 (6 bases). The CDR3 runs to 14 residues. In germline, CDR1 is SGHRS, CDR2 YFSETQ. Trimming stripped 3 bases from V and 4 bases from J, with 13 bases between. The CDR3 reads CASSSGTHGETQYF. For the CDR3, the DNA is TGCGCCAGCAGCTCCGGGACTCACGGAGAGACCCAGTACTTC.

The chain carries TRBV5-5 and TRBJ1-4, with 7 bases matching TRBD1. The J segment lost 2 bases and the V segment lost 3 bases, leaving 7 bases of the junction unmatched. This CDR3 comprises 16 residues. Germline V gene lookup returns CDR1 SGHKS and CDR2 YYEKEE (reference sequence). The CDR3 DNA reads as TGTGCCAGCAGCTGGGACAGCGGGAGGACTAATGAAAAACTGTTTTTT. Protein sequence: CASSWDSGRTNEKLFF.

In its sample, this clone was seen a few times. The genes are TRBV2 and TRBJ2-5, with a weak D call TRBD2 (6 bases). The CDR3 runs to 14 residues. V was shortened by 7 bases and J by 4 bases, with 16 bases between the two germline ends. Germline CDR1 SNHLY, CDR2 FYNNEI. The CDR3 coding sequence is TGTGCCAGCACGGGCGGCCTAGCGACAGAGACCCAGTACTTC. It yields the protein CASTGGLATETQYF.

V is TRBV18 and J is TRBJ1-2; D is perhaps TRBD1 (5 bases). Per the germline V gene, CDR1 is KGHSH and CDR2 is LQKENI. Trimming removed 6 bases from V and 6 bases from J, with 17 bases in between. The CDR3 loop spans 14 amino acids. The CDR3 reads CASSPVGAGNGYTF. CDR3 nucleotides: TGTGCCAGCTCTCCCGTAGGGGCTGGGAATGGCTACACCTTC.

This clone was observed once. V is TRBV6-6 and J is TRBJ1-2; TRBD1 is a possible D gene (6 bases). The V and J ends lost 7 bases and 1 base respectively, with 13 bases between them. Per germline, CDR1 MNHNY and CDR2 SVGAGI (reference sequence). CDR3 length: 14 residues. The CDR3 loop reads CASTTGTSNYGYTF. The CDR3 DNA is TGTGCCAGCACCACAGGGACCAGTAACTATGGCTACACCTTC.

The J gene is TRBJ1-3, the V gene TRBV11-1; TRBD1 aligns across 8 bases. V lost 5 bases and J lost 2; bases outside the gene matches: 5. Germline V CDR1 and CDR2: SGHAT, FQDESV (reference sequence). The CDR3 runs to 15 residues. The CDR3 reads CASSGRTGPGNTIYF. The CDR3, as DNA: TGTGCCAGCAGCGGAAGGACAGGGCCTGGAAACACCATATATTTT.

The rearrangement links TRBV21-1 to TRBJ2-1; the D call of TRBD1 is as the table states it, not checked on the DNA. TRBV21-1 is tagged as a pseudogene. There are 15 residues in the CDR3. In nucleotides, the CDR3 is TGTGCCAGCACCCTTGGGCGAAGCTCCTACAATGAGCAGTTCTTC. Translated: CASTLGRSSYNEQFF.

This sequence joins TRBV2 and TRBJ1-1; 7 bases fit TRBD1. From germline, CDR1 is SNHLY and CDR2 FYNNEI. This CDR3 is 15 amino acids long. The trim removed 1 base at V and 1 base at J, leaving 3 bases unmatched. The CDR3 sequence is CASSEEGAGNTEAFF. The CDR3 DNA is TGTGCCAGCAGTGAAGAGGGGGCAGGGAACACTGAAGCTTTCTTT.

CDR3 sequence: CASSAGFEQYF. CDR3 in DNA: TGTGCCAGCAGTGCAGGGTTCGAGCAGTACTTC. The chain is built from TRBV5-6 and TRBJ2-7; D perhaps matches TRBD1 (5 bases). V lost 5 bases and J 6 bases, leaving 9 bases between the germline ends. The length of the CDR3 is 11 residues. Germline V gene sequence: CDR1 SGHDT, CDR2 YYEEEE.

This chain connects TRBV10-3 to TRBJ2-7; 7 bases are a match to TRBD1. The V gene end was trimmed by 4 bases and the J gene end by 3 bases; junction bases not matched to a gene: 6. Germline V gene data show CDR1 as ENHRY and CDR2 as SYGVKD. The CDR3 contains 14 residues. The CDR3, as DNA: TGTGCCATCAGTGGTTCGGGACAGATCTACGAGCAGTACTTC. As protein: CAISGSGQIYEQYF.

This chain joins TRBV4-1 and TRBJ2-1, with a tentative D call TRBD2 (6 bases). Germline V lookup: CDR1 MGHRA, CDR2 YSYEKL. The CDR3 consists of 14 residues. V shed 1 base and J shed 3 bases, with 7 bases lying between them. The CDR3 sequence is CASSQVEGYNEQFF. In DNA, the CDR3 is TGCGCCAGCAGCCAAGTGGAGGGCTACAATGAGCAGTTCTTC.

The chain links TRBV28 to TRBJ2-7, with 7 bases fitting TRBD2. Germline CDR1 and CDR2: MDHEN and SYDVKM. CDR3 length: 13 amino acids. With 8 bases clipped from V and 1 base from J, the junction kept 5 bases outside the gene matches. The CDR3 protein is CASWGGVSYEQYF. CDR3 coding DNA: TGTGCCAGCTGGGGAGGGGTATCCTACGAGCAGTACTTC. Full variable domain (outside the CDR3, taken from reference TRBV28 and TRBJ2-7): DVKVTQSSRYLVKRTGEKVFLECVQDMDHENMFWYRQDPGLGLRLIYFSYDVKMKEKGDIPEGYSVSREKKERFSLILESASTNQTSMYLCASWGGVSYEQYFGPGTRLTVT.

The CDR3 region is CAWGGGVNTEAFF. For the CDR3, the DNA is TGTGCCTGGGGGGGAGGCGTGAACACTGAAGCTTTCTTT. This chain connects TRBV30 to TRBJ1-1; the D gene is possibly TRBD1 (5 bases). The CDR3 extends over 13 amino acids. V dropped 5 bases and J dropped 0 bases, with 10 bases sitting between them. The germline V gene has CDR1 GTSNPN and CDR2 SVGIG (reference sequence). Using reference TRBV30 and TRBJ1-1 for the parts outside the CDR3, the full variable domain is SQTIHQWPATLVQPVGSPLSLECTVEGTSNPNLYWYRQAAGRGLQLLFYSVGIGQISSEVPQNLSASRPQDRQFILSSKKLLLSDSGFYLCAWGGGVNTEAFFGQGTRLTVV.

The chain combines TRBV28 with TRBJ1-4, with D possibly being TRBD1 (6 bases). Germline-derived CDR1 and CDR2 are MDHEN and SYDVKM. The CDR3 has 15 amino acids. V was clipped by 6 bases and J by 3 bases, with 14 bases between them. The CDR3 DNA sequence: TGTGCCAGCAGCCCCCGGGGGGCGGCTAATGAAAAACTGTTTTTT. It translates to CASSPRGAANEKLFF.

The chain employs TRBV7-9 and TRBJ2-3, with 7 bases that match TRBD1. CDR3 length: 15 residues. CDR1 is SEHNR, CDR2 FQNEAQ, per germline (reference sequence). Unmatched junction bases numbered 6, after V lost 4 bases and J lost 2 bases. Here the CDR3 reads CASSSDRRNTDTQYF. As DNA, the CDR3 is TGTGCCAGCAGCTCGGACAGGAGAAACACAGATACGCAGTATTTT.

The CDR3 reads CASSPARAAGELFF. The CDR3 DNA reads as TGTGCCAGCTCACCAGCCAGGGCGGCCGGGGAGCTGTTTTTT. The rearrangement uses TRBV18 and TRBJ2-2; a possible D gene is TRBD1 (5 bases). Deletions cut 2 bases from V and 6 bases from J, with 10 bases between. This CDR3 comprises 14 residues. CDR1 is KGHSH, CDR2 LQKENI, per germline.

This clone was found many times. V gene TRBV10-1 combines with J gene TRBJ2-2, with 9 positions matching TRBD2. In germline, CDR1 is WNHNN, CDR2 SYGVQD (reference sequence). The CDR3 spans 17 residues. The V segment lost 6 bases and the J segment 3 bases; nucleotides outside the gene matches: 11. The CDR3 DNA sequence: TGCGCCAGCAGCGCCGCGAGACTAGCGGAATACACCGGGGAGCTGTTTTTT. Its protein product is CASSAARLAEYTGELFF.

The V gene is TRBV28, the J gene TRBJ1-1, with no clear D. The CDR3 spans 13 residues. V lost 4 bases and J 8 bases, leaving 14 bases between the germline ends. Germline assignment: CDR1 MDHEN and CDR2 SYDVKM. The CDR3 DNA reads TGTGCCAGCAGTTCCCCCCGTCTGGGCGAAGCTTTCTTT. Protein product: CASSSPRLGEAFF.

The chain has TRBV5-1 and TRBJ2-1; D is possibly TRBD2 (5 bases). This CDR3 contains 15 residues. The germline gives CDR1 SGHRS, CDR2 YFSETQ. V lost 0 bases and J 5 bases, leaving 12 bases between the germline ends. This CDR3 reads CASSLGSSSNNEQFF. The CDR3 DNA reads TGCGCCAGCAGCTTGGGGTCTAGCAGCAACAATGAGCAGTTCTTC. Full variable domain (rest looked up from reference TRBV5-1 and TRBJ2-1): KAGVTQTPRYLIKTRGQQVTLSCSPISGHRSVSWYQQTPGQGLQFLFEYFSETQRNKGNFPGRFSGRQFSNSRSEMNVSTLELGDSALYLCASSLGSSSNNEQFFGPGTRLTVL.

The chain carries TRBV30 and TRBJ2-3; 8 nucleotides match TRBD2. This CDR3 is 15 amino acids long. V was clipped by 2 bases and J by 4 bases; unmatched bases: 8. Germline-derived CDR1 and CDR2 are GTSNPN and SVGIG (reference sequence). DNA of the CDR3: TGTGCCTGGAGTCAAATTAGCGGGAACTCAGATACGCAGTATTTT. Residues: CAWSQISGNSDTQYF.

The rearrangement uses TRBV5-1 and TRBJ2-2, with D possibly being TRBD2 (7 bases). CDR3 size: 15 residues. The V end lost 1 base, the J end lost 5 bases, and 12 bases lay between the germline ends. Germline CDR1 and CDR2: SGHRS and YFSETQ. The chain's CDR3 is CASSLQGRGTGELFF. CDR3 bases: TGCGCCAGCAGCTTGCAGGGGAGGGGGACCGGGGAGCTGTTTTTT. Together with reference TRBV5-1 and TRBJ2-2, the CDR3 gives the full variable domain: KAGVTQTPRYLIKTRGQQVTLSCSPISGHRSVSWYQQTPGQGLQFLFEYFSETQRNKGNFPGRFSGRQFSNSRSEMNVSTLELGDSALYLCASSLQGRGTGELFFGEGSRLTVL.

This clone was seen once. The chain carries TRBV7-9 and TRBJ2-4, with 7 bases that match TRBD1. CDR3 length: 15 amino acids. From germline, CDR1 is SEHNR and CDR2 FQNEAQ (reference sequence). After removal of 2 bases from V and 2 bases from J, the junction contained 3 bases not matched to a gene. The CDR3 coding sequence is TGTGCCAGCAGCTTAAAGGGGGCGACCAAAAACATTCAGTACTTC. Its protein is CASSLKGATKNIQYF.